Only a few counts were recorded for the clone carrying this TCR beta chain. The data were taken from a study of cytomegalovirus exposure and HLA in healthy donors. Vbeta (60) and Jbeta (13) primers were used in the PCR. The method was immunoSEQ multiplex PCR; TCRdb's version includes in-frame clones alone and lacks a portion of them. The sample yields under 200,000 clones, about 71% seen once. This clonotype was sampled from a man aged 45-65 years in good health and CMV-seronegative. The sequenced sample was PBMCs.

The DNA of the CDR3 is TGCGCCAGCAGTGTCCCTAACAGGGGCCGGGGCTATAGCAATCAGCCCCAGCATTTT. The encoded protein is CASSVPNRGRGYSNQPQHF. V usage is TRBV10-1 and J usage is TRBJ1-5; TRBD1 aligns across 7 bases. V gave up 4 bases and J gave up 0 bases; unmatched junction bases: 15. Looked up from germline, CDR1 is WNHNN and CDR2 is SYGVQD (reference sequence). This CDR3 region has 19 residues.